The 4 T cell receptor beta chains below come from one sample, sequenced in a study of blood T cells in healthy people across ages. The second PCR ran roughly 7 to 11 cycles with a sample-barcoded 5' primer and J-beta primers. TCRdb reprocessed the 5' RACE reads via MiXCR and lists one record per CDR3 protein. The sample records fewer than 1.5 million distinct CDR3 sequences, 42% being singletons. Sequencing was done on a sample of blood. The receptor source for this set is a woman in her late teens or twenties in good health.

CDR3 sequence (DNA): TGTGCCATCACCCGCCGGACAGGATCCTCCTACGAGCAGTACTTC. Residues: CAITRRTGSSYEQYF. This rearrangement joins TRBV10-3 to TRBJ2-7, with 7 bases matching TRBD1. The germline V gene has CDR1 ENHRY and CDR2 SYGVKD. The V and J ends lost 7 bases and 0 bases, in that order; junction bases with no gene match: 9. This CDR3 is built from 15 residues.

The V and J genes are TRBV28 and TRBJ2-3; D is unclear. Germline assignment: CDR1 MDHEN and CDR2 SYDVKM. The V end was cut by 6 bases, the J end by 3 bases, with 7 bases between. This CDR3 has 12 amino acids. DNA of the CDR3: TGTGCCAGCAGGATTGGGACAGATACGCAGTATTTT. This translates into CASRIGTDTQYF.

The chain links TRBV12-5 to TRBJ2-5; 7 bases match TRBD1. J was trimmed by 2 bases and V by 8 bases; bases with no gene match: 5. The germline V gene encodes CDR1 LGHNT and CDR2 FRNRAP. The CDR3 has 13 amino acids. For the CDR3, the DNA is TGTGCTAGTCGCGGACAGGAACAAGAGACCCAGTACTTC. It yields the protein CASRGQEQETQYF.

This clonotype was seen a few times. The chain couples TRBV14 to TRBJ2-1; a possible D gene is TRBD1 (6 bases). V lost 4 bases, J lost 6 bases, and 13 bases lay in between. Germline assignment: CDR1 SGHDN and CDR2 FVKESK. The CDR3 has 14 residues. CDR3 coding DNA: TGTGCCAGCAGCCCCCAACAGGGTGCCAATGAGCAGTTCTTC. This gives the protein CASSPQQGANEQFF.